The clone carrying this T cell receptor (beta chain) is judged medium-sized. Its antigen is not known. These data come from a study of blood T cells in healthy people across ages. Overall study: About one barcoded beta molecule was captured per two T cells (by template switching). Study observations and caveats: Per million T cells, the diversity of TCR beta decreased roughly linearly as age advanced.

Primed by a sample-barcoded 5' primer and a J-beta primer mix, a second PCR proceeded for 7 to 11 cycles. TCRdb called the 5' RACE reads again in MiXCR, with one record for every CDR3 protein. The sample contains about 620,000 distinct CDR3 sequences, 52% of which appear only once. The J segment lost 2 bases and the V segment lost 5 bases, leaving 8 bases of the junction unmatched. The CDR3 spans 15 residues. Germline V gene lookup returns CDR1 LNHNV and CDR2 YYDKDF (reference sequence). Donors each provided approximately 9.6 milliliters of peripheral blood. The genes are TRBV15 and TRBJ1-2; 7 bases agree with TRBD1. The sequenced sample was blood. This receptor was taken from a woman of 80 years or more in good health. The CDR3 protein is CATSGQDGMNYGYTF. The CDR3 DNA follows: TGTGCCACCAGCGGACAGGACGGTATGAACTATGGCTACACCTTC.